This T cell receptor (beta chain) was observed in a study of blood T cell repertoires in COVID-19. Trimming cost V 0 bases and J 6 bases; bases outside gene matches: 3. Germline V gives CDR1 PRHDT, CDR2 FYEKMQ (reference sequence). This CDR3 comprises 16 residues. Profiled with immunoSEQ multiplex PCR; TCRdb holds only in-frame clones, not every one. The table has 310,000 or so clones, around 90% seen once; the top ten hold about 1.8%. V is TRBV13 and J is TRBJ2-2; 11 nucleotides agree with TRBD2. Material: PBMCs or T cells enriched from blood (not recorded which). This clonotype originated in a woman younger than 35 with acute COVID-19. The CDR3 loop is CASSLGLAGAAGELFF. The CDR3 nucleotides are TGTGCCAGCAGCTTAGGACTAGCGGGAGCGGCCGGGGAGCTGTTTTTT.